This TCR beta chain was captured in a study of blood T cell repertoires in COVID-19. Across the whole study: The United States, Italy and Spain supplied acute and convalescent COVID-19 samples. PBMCs, B-cell-depleted T cells, or T cells were the source of the cDNA or gDNA that made up the material.

The CDR3 spans 11 residues. Trimming took 5 bases from V and 8 from J, leaving 9 bases between them. CDR1 is SEHNR, CDR2 FQNEAQ, per germline (reference sequence). Source study methods: It was from reference gene primer amplification that nucleated cell counts were estimated. Sequencing used immunoSEQ multiplex PCR; TCRdb keeps in-frame clones, though not all of them. For V, J and clone size, that table is used; D and trimming come from the DNA. The sample lists roughly 260,000 clones; roughly 86% were seen once. The receptor comes from a woman in her forties or fifties with acute or convalescent COVID-19. The chain employs TRBV7-9 and TRBJ1-2, with D unclear. Sequencing used peripheral blood. CDR3 nucleotide sequence: TGTGCCAGCAGCAATTTGAGAGGCTACACCTTC. It is translated as CASSNLRGYTF. Full variable domain (rest looked up from reference TRBV7-9 and TRBJ1-2): DTGVSQNPRHKITKRGQNVTFRCDPISEHNRLYWYRQTLGQGPEFLTYFQNEAQLEKSRLLSDRFSAERPKGSFSTLEIQRTEQGDSAMYLCASSNLRGYTFGSGTRLTVV.